The 17 T cell receptor beta chains presented below share a single source sample, sequenced in a study of blood T cells in healthy people across ages. Together with a sample-barcoded 5' primer, a J-beta primer mix was included in a second PCR lasting roughly 7 to 11 cycles. TCRdb re-derived calls from the 5' RACE reads in MiXCR, one entry per CDR3 protein. The table has more than 550,000 distinct CDR3 sequences, 20% to 25% seen once. Material for sequencing was blood. These receptors all come from a man between 65 and 80 years old in good health.

Regarding this clonotype: At one end the junction does not follow the germline gene, possibly because of a read error. This chain joins TRBV2 and TRBJ1-6, with a tentative D call TRBD1 (5 bases). Germline values: CDR1 SNHLY, CDR2 FYNNEI. The CDR3 covers 14 residues. The CDR3 here is CASSGDGGHSPPHF. CDR3 sequence (DNA): TGTGCCAGCAGTGGGGACGGAGGGCATTCACCCCCCCACTTT.

This clonotype was found a few times. The J gene is TRBJ2-7, the V gene TRBV29-1, with D possibly matching TRBD1 (6 bases). Between the trimmed V and J ends, which lost 1 base and 7 bases, there was a span of 11 bases. This CDR3 region has 12 residues. Per the germline V gene, CDR1 is SQVTM and CDR2 is ANQGSEA. The CDR3 loop reads CSVEVQGREQYF. The CDR3 region has the DNA TGCAGCGTTGAAGTGCAGGGGCGGGAGCAGTACTTC.

The chain joins TRBV6-5 to TRBJ2-5; D is ambiguous. The CDR3 length is 18 residues. The germline gives CDR1 MNHEY, CDR2 SVGAGI. Trimming removed 2 bases from V and 1 base from J, with 20 bases in between. CDR3 protein: CASSYGPLTGVGQETQYF. The CDR3 DNA follows: TGTGCCAGCAGTTACGGCCCCTTGACTGGCGTGGGCCAAGAGACCCAGTACTTC.

The chain joins TRBV7-2 to TRBJ1-2, with a possible D match to TRBD1 (6 bases). Trimming cost V 8 bases and J 0 bases, with 7 bases left between them. CDR1 SGHTA and CDR2 FQGNSA come from the germline V gene. The CDR3 is 12 amino acids. The CDR3 loop reads CASGTPNYGYTF. CDR3 nucleotides: TGTGCCAGCGGGACACCTAACTATGGCTACACCTTC.

The chain employs TRBV20-1 and TRBJ1-4; D is perhaps TRBD1 (5 bases). The CDR3 has 14 amino acids. Germline V gene lookup returns CDR1 DFQATT and CDR2 SNEGSKA (reference sequence). V was shortened by 2 bases and J by 8 bases, with 15 bases between the two germline ends. This chain's CDR3 is CSARRTGGEEKLFF. Written as DNA, the CDR3 is TGCAGTGCTAGACGGACCGGGGGGGAGGAAAAACTGTTTTTT.

This clonotype came up a few times. The J gene is TRBJ1-3, the V gene TRBV29-1; D not certain. CDR3 length: 12 residues. CDR1 is SQVTM and CDR2 is ANQGSEA in the germline V gene. Between the trimmed V and J ends, which lost 6 bases and 2 bases, there was a span of 8 bases. CDR3 sequence: CSVAEAGNTIYF. CDR3 DNA sequence: TGCAGCGTGGCAGAGGCTGGAAACACCATATATTTT. Supplemented by reference TRBV29-1 and TRBJ1-3, the full variable domain reads SAVISQKPSRDICQRGTSLTIQCQVDSQVTMMFWYRQQPGQSLTLIATANQGSEATYESGFVIDKFPISRPNLTFSTLTVSNMSPEDSSIYLCSVAEAGNTIYFGEGSWLTVV.

As regards this clonotype: The final CDR3 position lacks the conserved phenylalanine or tryptophan, pointing to a likely read error. The chain carries TRBV3-1 and TRBJ2-1, with 7 bases lining up with TRBD1. The J call may not be correct, given that the DNA end is closer to TRBJ2-7. Germline CDR1 LGHDT, CDR2 YNNKEL (reference sequence). The CDR3 has 18 amino acids. In DNA form, the CDR3 reads TGTGCCAGCAGCCGGCAACATCCGGGACAGACCTACTCCTACGAGCAGTACTCC. This encodes CASSRQHPGQTYSYEQYS.

This clonotype was found once. The chain uses TRBV2 and TRBJ2-1; 9 bases agree with TRBD2. The DNA end lines up better with TRBJ2-5; the J call may be wrong. The V gene's germline CDR1 is SNHLY and CDR2 FYNNEI. The CDR3 spans 14 residues. The CDR3 protein is CASRRLAVQETQYF. In DNA, the CDR3 is TGTGCCAGCAGAAGACTAGCGGTACAAGAGACCCAGTACTTC.

The chain recombines TRBV20-1 with TRBJ2-2; possible D gene TRBD2, 5 bases. The CDR3 totals 13 residues. Germline values: CDR1 DFQATT, CDR2 SNEGSKA (reference sequence). Trimming stripped 6 bases from V and 6 bases from J, with 14 bases between. The CDR3 loop reads CSARGPISGELFF. CDR3 nucleotides: TGCAGTGCCCGCGGGCCCATATCCGGGGAGCTGTTTTTT.

The CDR3 loop is CSAKLAGDAKNIQYF. In DNA form, the CDR3 reads TGCAGTGCTAAACTAGCGGGAGATGCCAAAAACATTCAGTACTTC. The chain joins TRBV20-1 to TRBJ2-4; 11 nucleotides match TRBD2. The germline gives CDR1 DFQATT, CDR2 SNEGSKA (reference sequence). The CDR3 has 15 amino acids. The V gene end was trimmed by 4 bases and the J gene end by 1 base; junction bases not matched to a gene: 3.

This clonotype occurred many times. This sequence joins TRBV18 and TRBJ2-1; either TRBD1 or TRBD2 may fit D (5 bases each). The V end was cut by 3 bases, the J end by 5 bases, with 20 bases between. Per germline, CDR1 KGHSH and CDR2 LQKENI. The CDR3 runs 17 residues. CDR3 amino acids: CASSPRDARERNNEQFF. In nucleotides, the CDR3 is TGTGCCAGCTCACCTCGGGACGCGAGGGAGCGGAACAATGAGCAGTTCTTC.

This clonotype was observed once. The rearrangement joins TRBV28 to TRBJ1-1; D gene ambiguous. V was shortened by 6 bases and J by 1 base, with 9 bases between the two germline ends. The CDR3 is 13 residues long. Germline V gene data show CDR1 as MDHEN and CDR2 as SYDVKM. The CDR3 here is CASSRNRNTEAFF. The CDR3 DNA is TGTGCCAGCAGCCGAAACAGGAACACTGAAGCTTTCTTT.

This clonotype was seen many times. The chain carries TRBV4-1 and TRBJ2-3, with TRBD2 matching over 8 bases. This CDR3 has 16 amino acids. The trim removed 4 bases at V and 1 base at J, leaving 7 bases unmatched. CDR1 is MGHRA, CDR2 YSYEKL, per germline. The CDR3 loop reads CASSRLTSERTDTQYF. DNA for the CDR3: TGCGCCAGCAGCCGCCTGACTAGCGAGCGCACAGATACGCAGTATTTT.

This clonotype was observed at least ten times. This chain joins TRBV24-1 and TRBJ2-4, with 8 bases aligning to TRBD1. CDR1 KGHDR and CDR2 SFDVKD come from the germline V gene. The CDR3 sequence is 14 residues long. The V and J ends lost 7 bases and 7 bases, in that order; junction bases with no gene match: 8. The CDR3 loop is CATSLSGQGNIQYF. In nucleotides, the CDR3 is TGTGCCACCAGCTTATCAGGACAGGGCAACATTCAGTACTTC.

On this clonotype: Just one base apart from a much larger clone, this may be a read error. The chain employs TRBV10-3 and TRBJ1-2; the D gene is possibly TRBD1 (6 bases). CDR3 length: 12 amino acids. Germline V gives CDR1 ENHRY, CDR2 SYGVKD. V was cut by 5 bases and J by 4 bases, with 8 bases left in between. The CDR3 here is CAISRGSYGYTF. CDR3 in DNA: TGTGCCATCAGTAGGGGGTCCTATGGCTACACCTTC.

The V and J genes are TRBV30 and TRBJ2-2; TRBD1 might be the D (6 bases). The V end was cut by 5 bases, the J end by 6 bases, with 10 bases between. Germline V lookup: CDR1 GTSNPN, CDR2 SVGIG (reference sequence). The CDR3 runs to 12 residues. The CDR3 DNA sequence: TGTGCCTGGCACAGGGTTCCCGGGGAGCTGTTTTTT. Its translation: CAWHRVPGELFF.

This clonotype was seen more than once but under ten times. The rearrangement links TRBV29-1 to TRBJ2-7; 7 nucleotides agree with TRBD1. Germline V CDR1 and CDR2: SQVTM, ANQGSEA. J gave up 3 bases and V 4 bases, and 6 bases lay outside the gene matches. The CDR3 runs 13 residues. CDR3 region: CSVGDSLVYEQYF. Written as DNA, the CDR3 is TGCAGCGTTGGGGACAGTTTAGTCTACGAGCAGTACTTC.